This entry concerns a single T cell receptor beta chain. The antigen remains unidentified. This record belongs to a study of shared clonotypes between healthy human individuals. Naive CD8 cells were CD45RO-negative, positively selected for CCR7, excluding terminally differentiated effector memory CD45RA+ cells. The donors were all Caucasian adults (living in Nashville, Tennessee). Overall study findings and caveats: Between a few donors, naive CD4 clonotypes were shared at a level of about 5.3%.

CDR3 length: 12 residues. Trimming removed 8 bases from V and 7 bases from J, with 11 bases in between. The germline V gene has CDR1 MNHNS and CDR2 SASEGT. Splitting of each subset's genomic DNA was done evenly across several immunoSEQ plates. Original methodology: ImmunoSEQ supplied junction-only sequences lacking quality scores, so filtering was different. Some clones are missing from TCRdb's copy, which holds only in-frame ones; the method was immunoSEQ multiplex PCR. Clonal size and the V and J genes are those of that table, whereas D and trimming came from the DNA. The sample shows roughly 1,800,000 clones, roughly 94% of them seen only once.

This clonotype was obtained from a man aged 18 to 29 in good health. The sequencing sample was made of naive CD8+ T cells sorted from blood. This chain connects TRBV6-1 to TRBJ2-2, with unresolved D. This chain's CDR3 is CASRALLGELFF. CDR3 sequence (DNA): TGTGCCAGCCGGGCCTTACTCGGGGAGCTGTTTTTT.